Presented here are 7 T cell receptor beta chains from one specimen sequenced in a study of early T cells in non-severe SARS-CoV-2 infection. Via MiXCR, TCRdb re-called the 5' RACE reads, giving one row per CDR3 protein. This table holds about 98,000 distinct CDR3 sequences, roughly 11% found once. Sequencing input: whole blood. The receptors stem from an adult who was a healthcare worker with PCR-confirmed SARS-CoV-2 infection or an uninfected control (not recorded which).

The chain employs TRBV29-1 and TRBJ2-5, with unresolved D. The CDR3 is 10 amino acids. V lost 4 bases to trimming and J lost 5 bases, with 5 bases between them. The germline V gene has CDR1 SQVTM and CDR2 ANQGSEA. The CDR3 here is CSVASETQYF. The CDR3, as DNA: TGCAGCGTTGCATCCGAGACCCAGTACTTC.

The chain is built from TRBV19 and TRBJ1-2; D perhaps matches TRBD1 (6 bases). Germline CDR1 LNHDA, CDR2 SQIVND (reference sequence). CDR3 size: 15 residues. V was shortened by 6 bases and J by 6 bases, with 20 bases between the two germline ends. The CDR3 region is CASRDSTGPGDGYTF. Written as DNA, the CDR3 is TGTGCCAGTAGGGACTCCACAGGGCCGGGAGATGGCTACACCTTC. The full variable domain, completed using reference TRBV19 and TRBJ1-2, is DGGITQSPKYLFRKEGQNVTLSCEQNLNHDAMYWYRQDPGQGLRLIYYSQIVNDFQKGDIAEGYSVSREKKESFPLTVTSAQKNPTAFYLCASRDSTGPGDGYTFGSGTRLTVV.

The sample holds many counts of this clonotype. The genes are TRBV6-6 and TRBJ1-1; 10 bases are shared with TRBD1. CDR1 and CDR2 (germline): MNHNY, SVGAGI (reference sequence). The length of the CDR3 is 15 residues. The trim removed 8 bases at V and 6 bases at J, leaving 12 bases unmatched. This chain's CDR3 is CASRFFDRGQAEAFF. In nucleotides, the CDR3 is TGTGCCAGCCGTTTCTTTGACAGGGGGCAGGCTGAAGCTTTCTTT.

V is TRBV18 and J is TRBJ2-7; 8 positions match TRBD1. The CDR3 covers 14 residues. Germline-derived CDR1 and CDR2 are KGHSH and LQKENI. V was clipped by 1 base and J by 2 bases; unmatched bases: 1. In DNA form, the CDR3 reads TGTGCCAGCTCACCACTGGGACAGGCCTACGAGCAGTACTTC. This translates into CASSPLGQAYEQYF.

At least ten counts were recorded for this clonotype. In DNA, the CDR3 is TGTGCCAGCAGCTTAACAGGGGTCGAGACCCAGTACTTC. As protein: CASSLTGVETQYF. The chain uses TRBV7-3 and TRBJ2-5; D possibly corresponds to TRBD1 (5 bases). CDR1 SGHTA and CDR2 FQGTGA come from the germline V gene. The V end was cut by 0 bases, the J end by 5 bases, with 7 bases between. The CDR3 runs to 13 residues.

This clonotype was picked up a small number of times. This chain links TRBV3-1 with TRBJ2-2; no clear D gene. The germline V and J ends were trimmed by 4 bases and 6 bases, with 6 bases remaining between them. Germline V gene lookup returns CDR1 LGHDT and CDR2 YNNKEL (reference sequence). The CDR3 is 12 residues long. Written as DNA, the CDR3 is TGTGCCAGCAGCCTTCCACCCGGGGAGCTGTTTTTT. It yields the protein CASSLPPGELFF. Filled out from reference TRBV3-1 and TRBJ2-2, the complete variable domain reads DTAVSQTPKYLVTQMGNDKSIKCEQNLGHDTMYWYKQDSKKFLKIMFSYNNKELIINETVPNRFSPKSPDKAHLNLHINSLELGDSAVYFCASSLPPGELFFGEGSRLTVL.

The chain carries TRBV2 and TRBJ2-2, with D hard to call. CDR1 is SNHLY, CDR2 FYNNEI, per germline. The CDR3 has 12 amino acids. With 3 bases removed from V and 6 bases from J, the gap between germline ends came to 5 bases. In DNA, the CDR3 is TGTGCCAGCAGTGACCGACCCGGGGAGCTGTTTTTT. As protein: CASSDRPGELFF.